The present TCR beta chain was sequenced within a study of blood T cells in healthy people across ages (dated by TCRdb to between 2014 and 2017). In terms of the full investigation: Template switching captured roughly one uniquely barcoded TCR beta cDNA molecule per two T cells in model experiments. Using deep sequencing normalized with unique cDNA molecular identifiers, the study measured how TCR beta repertoire diversity changes with age. The donors were divided into four age groups: young (average around 17 years), middle-aged (roughly 40), aged (approximately 59) and long-lived (approximately 74). Donors of different ages were randomly distributed across sequencing lanes to avoid experimental bias. The study analyzed two additional independent replicas of 1 million unique cDNA reads from the same blood draw for two donors, one aged 18 to 29 and one aged 80 or older.

Library method: 5' RACE. TCRdb lists the instrument as Illumina HiSeq 2500. A second roughly 6 to 11 cycle PCR used a sample-barcoded 5' primer and a J-beta primer mix. A template-switch 5' adaptor carrying 12 random nucleotides introduced a unique molecular identifier onto each TCR beta cDNA molecule. At least 3 million CDR3-containing paired-end reads were obtained from each sample. The Mint cDNA synthesis kit, primed by a TRBC-specific oligonucleotide, was used to synthesize first-strand cDNA from all RNA. Following uracil-DNA glycosylase treatment, all cDNA underwent a first 18-cycle PCR with the universal primers M1SS and BC2_uni_R. Turning to the authors' computational methods: Each sample was normalized by randomly selecting 1 million high-quality reads, each carrying a distinct molecular identifier. Reads with shared molecular identifiers were discarded instead of being binned into consensus sequences. MiTCR, run with a Q25 quality threshold and the strictest error-elimination algorithm, handled CDR3 identification, clonotype clustering and error correction. A nonparametric unseen species model using Euler transformation provided a lower-bound estimate of total TCR beta diversity. TCRdb took the public reads, trimmed them with fastp at Q25, ran MiXCR for clone calling and kept in-frame beta chains. Every CDR3 protein is listed once, alongside the most common genes and DNA of its rows. What appears here as the V and J calls and clone size reflects TCRdb's work, not the paper's. The sample profile shows over 700,000 distinct CDR3 sequences; around half of them were found once. Approximately 40% of the sample lies in the top ten.

The donors were roughly 39 Caucasian individuals from Russia, aged 6 to 90 years, who were systemically healthy. Each donor gave about 9.2 milliliters of peripheral blood, drawn into EDTA-treated Vacutainer tubes. Ficoll-Paque density-gradient centrifugation was used to isolate PBMCs, with at least 6.5 million per sample. Total RNA was extracted from PBMCs with Trizol reagent, with at least 6 micrograms obtained per sample. The percentages of naive CD45RAhigh/CD27high T cells were determined by flow cytometry on a PBMC aliquot from every donor. Overall study results and their limits: The long-lived group showed more naive CD4+ T cells, fewer expanded clones and increased TCR diversity than the aged group, suggesting age selection. Total diversity estimates from one million sequenced T cells were considered lower bounds and underestimates. The percentage of naive T cells measured by flow cytometry correlated strongly with observed TCR beta diversity. As age increased, observed TCR beta diversity per million T cells dropped in a roughly linear way, and a significant reduction was already evident by age 40. Conclusive comparison of naive and antigen-experienced compartments was prevented by the profiling of bulk unsorted PBMCs. Because the CMV infection status of the donors was unknown, age-related changes in expanded clonotypes may potentially have been confounded.

The CDR3 starts with the cysteine, ends with the phenylalanine, and has 11 residues. Only CDR3 DNA is held: 33 bases, read in frame from base 1. CDR1 and CDR2 are read off the germline V gene as MNHNS and SASEGT. A word on this clonotype: The antigen this receptor binds is unknown. Germline is not matched at one junction end, which may reflect a read error.

The clonotype was recovered from an older man in good health. Recombination connected TRBV6-1 to TRBJ2-7; the D segment could be TRBD2, given 6 matching bases. The J call is uncertain, as TRBJ2-1 better fits the DNA end. The source material was blood. Here is the DNA: TGTGCCAGCATTGAATGGAGGGGGCAGTTCTTC. Its translation reads: CASIEWRGQFF.